What follows are 9 T cell receptor beta chains derived from one specimen sequenced in a study of blood T cell repertoires in COVID-19 (TCRdb year 2020). Libraries were built with the immunoSEQ multiplex PCR assay. TCRdb took over this immuneACCESS table, retaining in-frame rearrangements with V and J assigned. Such tables are incomplete; in checked studies, under half of the missing clones stem from an unresolved V gene, and the remainder is unexplained. The sample records approximately 300,000 clones, about 86% of which are singletons. The ten largest account for about 15% of the sample. The specimen was peripheral blood. The receptors were sampled from a person between 65 and 79 years old with COVID-19, enrolled during active disease.

This clone was recorded only once. This sequence joins TRBV2 and TRBJ2-5, with TRBD1 matching over 10 bases. The V gene end was trimmed by 6 bases and the J gene end by 5 bases; junction bases not matched to a gene: 6. This CDR3 contains 14 residues. Germline V gives CDR1 SNHLY, CDR2 FYNNEI. CDR3 in amino acids: CASSKDRGKETQYF. CDR3 DNA sequence: TGTGCCAGCAGCAAGGACAGGGGGAAGGAGACCCAGTACTTC.

The rearrangement links TRBV5-1 to TRBJ1-1; D uncertain. Trimming removed 1 base from V and 1 base from J, with 8 bases in between. The germline CDR1 and CDR2 sequences are SGHRS and YFSETQ. The length of the CDR3 is 14 residues. The CDR3 sequence is CASSLFPQNTEAFF. The CDR3 nucleotides read TGCGCCAGCAGCTTGTTCCCCCAGAACACTGAAGCTTTCTTT.

This rearrangement joins TRBV5-1 to TRBJ2-5; 9 bases agree with TRBD1. The germline gives CDR1 SGHRS, CDR2 YFSETQ. The CDR3 has 18 residues. J gave up 1 base and V 2 bases, and 12 bases lay outside the gene matches. CDR3 protein: CASSFGFSQGAVQETQYF. In DNA form, the CDR3 reads TGCGCCAGCAGCTTCGGTTTCTCACAGGGGGCTGTCCAAGAGACCCAGTACTTC.

This clone appeared once. This chain connects TRBV7-9 to TRBJ2-1; D remains ambiguous. This CDR3 contains 16 residues. CDR1 SEHNR and CDR2 FQNEAQ come from the germline V gene (reference sequence). Trimming removed 7 bases from V and 5 bases from J, with 21 bases in between. CDR3 sequence reads: CASTQIGALVDNEQFF. The DNA of the CDR3 is TGTGCCAGCACCCAGATAGGAGCCCTAGTCGACAATGAGCAGTTCTTC.

The chain recombines TRBV12-3 or TRBV12-4 with TRBJ1-2; TRBD1 matches at 7 bases. After removal of 6 bases from V and 8 bases from J, the junction contained 9 bases not matched to a gene. The CDR3 sequence is 13 residues long. CDR3 bases: TGTGCCAGCAGCCGTACCACAGGGGCCGGCTACACCTTC. Translated: CASSRTTGAGYTF.

The J gene is TRBJ1-5, the V gene TRBV29-1, with TRBD1 matching 9 bases. V gave up 8 bases and J gave up 2 bases; unmatched junction bases: 7. The germline gives CDR1 SQVTM, CDR2 ANQGSEA. CDR3 length equals 14 residues. The CDR3 coding sequence is TGCAGCTTTACAGGGGGCTCCGGCAATCAGCCCCAGCATTTT. Protein product: CSFTGGSGNQPQHF.

This clone was seen only once. The chain links TRBV5-4 to TRBJ2-1; no clear D. CDR3 length: 12 amino acids. From germline, CDR1 is SGHNT and CDR2 YYREEE (reference sequence). The V and J ends lost 0 bases and 5 bases respectively, with 3 bases between them. CDR3: CASSLGDNEQFF. In DNA form, the CDR3 reads TGTGCCAGCAGCTTGGGCGACAATGAGCAGTTCTTC.

The chain employs TRBV23-1 and TRBJ1-1; the D is unclear. TRBV23-1 carries the ORF label, with uncertain function. Trimming cost V 9 bases and J 10 bases, with 21 bases left between them. The CDR3 spans 13 residues. This CDR3 reads CASTRTGRLAAFF. The CDR3 region has the DNA TGCGCCAGTACCCGAACCGGGAGATTGGCAGCTTTCTTT.

The chain has TRBV5-1 and TRBJ1-1, with a weak D call TRBD1 (5 bases). V was cut by 0 bases and J by 2 bases, with 20 bases left in between. Germline V gene data show CDR1 as SGHRS and CDR2 as YFSETQ. The CDR3 totals 18 residues. The CDR3 loop reads CASSLDPNPGRANTEAFF. The CDR3, as DNA: TGCGCCAGCAGCTTGGACCCAAACCCCGGCAGGGCCAACACTGAAGCTTTCTTT.